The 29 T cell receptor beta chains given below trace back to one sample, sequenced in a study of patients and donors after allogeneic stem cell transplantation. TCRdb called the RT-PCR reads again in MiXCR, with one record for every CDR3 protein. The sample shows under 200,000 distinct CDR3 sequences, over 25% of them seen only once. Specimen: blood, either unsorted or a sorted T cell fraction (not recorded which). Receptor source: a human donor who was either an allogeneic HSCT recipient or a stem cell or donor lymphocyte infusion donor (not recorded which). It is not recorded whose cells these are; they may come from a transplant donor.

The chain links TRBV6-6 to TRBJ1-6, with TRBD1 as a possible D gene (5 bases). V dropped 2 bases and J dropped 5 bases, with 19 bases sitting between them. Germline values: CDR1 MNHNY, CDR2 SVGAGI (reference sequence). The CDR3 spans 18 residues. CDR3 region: CASSYRRPPGVDNSPLHF. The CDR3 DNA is TGTGCCAGCAGTTACAGGCGACCTCCGGGGGTGGATAATTCACCCCTCCACTTT.

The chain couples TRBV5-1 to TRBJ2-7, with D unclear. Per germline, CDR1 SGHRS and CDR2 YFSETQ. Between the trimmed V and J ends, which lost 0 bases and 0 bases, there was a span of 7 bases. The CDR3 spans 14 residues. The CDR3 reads CASSLVGYSYEQYF. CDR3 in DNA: TGCGCCAGCAGCTTGGTAGGCTACTCCTACGAGCAGTACTTC.

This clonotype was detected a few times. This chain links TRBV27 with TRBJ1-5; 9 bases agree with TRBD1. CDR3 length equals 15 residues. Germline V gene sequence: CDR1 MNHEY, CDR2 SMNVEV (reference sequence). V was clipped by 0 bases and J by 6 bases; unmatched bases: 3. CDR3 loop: CASSLSGTGIQPQHF. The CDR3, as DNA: TGTGCCAGCAGTTTATCGGGGACAGGGATTCAGCCCCAGCATTTT.

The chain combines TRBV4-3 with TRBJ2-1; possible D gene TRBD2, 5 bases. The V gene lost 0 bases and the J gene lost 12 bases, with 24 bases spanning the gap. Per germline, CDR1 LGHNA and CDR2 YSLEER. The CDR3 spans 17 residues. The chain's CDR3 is CASSQDRGSGLLVGQFF. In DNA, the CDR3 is TGCGCCAGCAGCCAAGATCGGGGAAGCGGACTCCTTGTGGGGCAGTTCTTC.

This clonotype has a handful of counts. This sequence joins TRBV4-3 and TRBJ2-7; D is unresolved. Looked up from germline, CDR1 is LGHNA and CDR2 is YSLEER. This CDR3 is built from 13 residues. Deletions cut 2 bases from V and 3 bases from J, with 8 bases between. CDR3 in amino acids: CASSQFVNYEQYF. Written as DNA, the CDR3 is TGCGCCAGCAGCCAATTCGTAAACTACGAGCAGTACTTC.

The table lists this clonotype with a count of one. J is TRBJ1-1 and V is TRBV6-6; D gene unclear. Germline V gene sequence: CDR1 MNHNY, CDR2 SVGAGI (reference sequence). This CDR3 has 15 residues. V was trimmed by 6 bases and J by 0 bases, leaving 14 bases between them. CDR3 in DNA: TGTGCCAGCAGCCAATCATGGGGTGTGAACACTGAAGCTTTCTTT. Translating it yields CASSQSWGVNTEAFF.

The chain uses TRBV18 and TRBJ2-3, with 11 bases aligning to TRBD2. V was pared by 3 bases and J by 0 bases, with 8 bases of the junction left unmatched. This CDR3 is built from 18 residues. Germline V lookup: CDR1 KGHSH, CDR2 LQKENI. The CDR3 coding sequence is TGTGCCAGCTCACCTTCTTCGGGACTAGCGGACAGCACAGATACGCAGTATTTT. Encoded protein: CASSPSSGLADSTDTQYF. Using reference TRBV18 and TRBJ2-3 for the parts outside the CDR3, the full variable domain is NAGVMQNPRHLVRRRGQEARLRCSPMKGHSHVYWYRQLPEEGLKFMVYLQKENIIDESGMPKERFSAEFPKEGPSILRIQQVVRGDSAAYFCASSPSSGLADSTDTQYFGPGTRLTVL.

CDR3 DNA sequence: TGTGCCAGCAGACAAGATAACAGGAACTCCTACGAGCAGTACTTC. Amino acids: CASRQDNRNSYEQYF. The rearrangement joins TRBV12-3 or TRBV12-4 to TRBJ2-7; perhaps TRBD1 as D (5 bases). Trimming cost V 6 bases and J 0 bases, with 15 bases left between them. This CDR3 contains 15 residues.

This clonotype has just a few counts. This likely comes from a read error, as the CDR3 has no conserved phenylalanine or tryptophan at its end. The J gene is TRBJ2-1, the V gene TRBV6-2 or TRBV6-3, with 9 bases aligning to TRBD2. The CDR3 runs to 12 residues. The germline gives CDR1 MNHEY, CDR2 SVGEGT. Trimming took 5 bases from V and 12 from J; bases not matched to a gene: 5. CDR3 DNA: TGTGCCAGCAGTCCGGGACTAGCTCGGCAGTTCCTC. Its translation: CASSPGLARQFL.

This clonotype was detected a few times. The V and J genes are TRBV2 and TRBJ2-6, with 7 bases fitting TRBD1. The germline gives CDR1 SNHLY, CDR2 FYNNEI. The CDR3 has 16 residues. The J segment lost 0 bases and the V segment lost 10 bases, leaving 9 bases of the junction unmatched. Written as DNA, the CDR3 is TGTGCCAACCCGGACAGGACTTACTCTGGGGCCAACGTCCTGACTTTC. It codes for CANPDRTYSGANVLTF.

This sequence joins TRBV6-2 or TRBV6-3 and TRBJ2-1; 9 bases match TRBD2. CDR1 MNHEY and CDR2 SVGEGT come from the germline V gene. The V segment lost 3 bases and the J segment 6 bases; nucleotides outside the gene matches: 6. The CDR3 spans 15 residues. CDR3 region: CASSYGRTSANEQFF. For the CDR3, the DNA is TGTGCCAGCAGTTATGGCCGGACTAGCGCCAATGAGCAGTTCTTC.

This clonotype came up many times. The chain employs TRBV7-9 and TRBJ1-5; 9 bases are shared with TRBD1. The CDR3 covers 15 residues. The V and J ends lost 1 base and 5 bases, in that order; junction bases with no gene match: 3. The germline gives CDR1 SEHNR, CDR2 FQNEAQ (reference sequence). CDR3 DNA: TGTGCCAGCAGCTTAGGGGACAGGGATCATCAGCCCCAGCATTTT. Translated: CASSLGDRDHQPQHF.

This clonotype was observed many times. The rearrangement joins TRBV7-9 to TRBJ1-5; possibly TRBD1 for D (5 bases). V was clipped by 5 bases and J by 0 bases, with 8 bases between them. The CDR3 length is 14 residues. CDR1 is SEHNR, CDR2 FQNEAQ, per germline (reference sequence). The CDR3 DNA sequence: TGTGCCAGCAGCGCCCAGGGTAGCAATCAGCCCCAGCATTTT. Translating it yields CASSAQGSNQPQHF.

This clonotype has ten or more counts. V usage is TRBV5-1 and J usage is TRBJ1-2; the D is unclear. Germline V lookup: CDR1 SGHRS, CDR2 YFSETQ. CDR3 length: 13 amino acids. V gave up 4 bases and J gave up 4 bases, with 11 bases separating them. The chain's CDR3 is CASSMGWSYGYTF. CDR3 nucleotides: TGCGCCAGCAGCATGGGATGGTCCTATGGCTACACCTTC.

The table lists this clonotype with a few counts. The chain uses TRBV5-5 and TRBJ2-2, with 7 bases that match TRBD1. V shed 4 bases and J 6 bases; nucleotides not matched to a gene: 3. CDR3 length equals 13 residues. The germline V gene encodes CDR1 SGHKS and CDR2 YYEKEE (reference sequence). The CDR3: CASSGQGAGELFF. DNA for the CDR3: TGTGCCAGCAGCGGCCAGGGGGCCGGGGAGCTGTTTTTT.

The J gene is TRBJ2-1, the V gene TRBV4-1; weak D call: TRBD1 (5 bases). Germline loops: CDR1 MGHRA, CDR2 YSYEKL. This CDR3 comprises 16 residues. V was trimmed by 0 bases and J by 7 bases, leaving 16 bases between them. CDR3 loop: CASSQDEVGPLNEQFF. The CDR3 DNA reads TGCGCCAGCAGCCAAGACGAGGTGGGGCCCTTGAATGAGCAGTTCTTC.

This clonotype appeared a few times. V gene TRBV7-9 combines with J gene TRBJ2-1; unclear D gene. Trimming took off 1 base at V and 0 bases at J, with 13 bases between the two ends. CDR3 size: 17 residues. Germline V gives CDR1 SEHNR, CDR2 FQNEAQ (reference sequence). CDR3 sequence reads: CASSLEIVLTSYNEQFF. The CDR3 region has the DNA TGTGCCAGCAGCTTAGAAATAGTCCTCACCTCCTACAATGAGCAGTTCTTC.

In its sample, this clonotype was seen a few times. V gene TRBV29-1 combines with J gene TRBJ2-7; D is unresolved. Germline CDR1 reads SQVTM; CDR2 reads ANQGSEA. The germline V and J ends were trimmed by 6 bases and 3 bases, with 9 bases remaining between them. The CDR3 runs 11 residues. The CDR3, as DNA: TGCAGCGTGTCGTCAGGCTACGAGCAGTACTTC. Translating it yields CSVSSGYEQYF.

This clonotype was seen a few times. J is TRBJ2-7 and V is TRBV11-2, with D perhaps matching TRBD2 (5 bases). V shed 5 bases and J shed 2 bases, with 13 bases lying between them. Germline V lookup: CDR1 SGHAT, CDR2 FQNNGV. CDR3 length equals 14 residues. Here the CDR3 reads CASSTIAWAYEQYF. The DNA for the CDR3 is TGTGCCAGCAGCACAATAGCGTGGGCCTACGAGCAGTACTTC. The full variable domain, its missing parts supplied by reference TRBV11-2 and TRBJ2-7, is EAGVAQSPRYKIIEKRQSVAFWCNPISGHATLYWYQQILGQGPKLLIQFQNNGVVDDSQLPKDRFSAERLKGVDSTLKIQPAKLEDSAVYLCASSTIAWAYEQYFGPGTRLTVT.

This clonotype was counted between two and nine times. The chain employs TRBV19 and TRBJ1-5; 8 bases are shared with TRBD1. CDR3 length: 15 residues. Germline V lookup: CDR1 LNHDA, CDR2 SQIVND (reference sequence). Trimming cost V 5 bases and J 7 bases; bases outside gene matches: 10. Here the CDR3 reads CASSVIDRGGQPQHF. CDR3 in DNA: TGTGCCAGTAGTGTCATCGACAGGGGAGGGCAGCCCCAGCATTTT.

The CDR3 coding sequence is TGCGCCAGCAGCCCCCCCGGGAGTAACGAGCAGTACTTC. Translating gives CASSPPGSNEQYF. J is TRBJ2-7 and V is TRBV4-3; TRBD2 might be the D (6 bases). CDR1 and CDR2 from the germline V gene are LGHNA and YSLEER. This CDR3 is built from 13 residues. The V end lost 4 bases, the J end lost 5 bases, and 12 bases lay between the germline ends.

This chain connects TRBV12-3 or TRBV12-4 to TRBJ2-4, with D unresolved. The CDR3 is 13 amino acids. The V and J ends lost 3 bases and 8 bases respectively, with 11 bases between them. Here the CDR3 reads CASSFTEAHIQYF. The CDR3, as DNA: TGTGCCAGCAGTTTCACTGAGGCCCACATTCAGTACTTC.

This CDR3 reads CASRRTGLAKNIQYF. CDR3 DNA: TGTGCCAGCAGGAGAACAGGGTTAGCCAAAAACATTCAGTACTTC. The chain recombines TRBV4-2 with TRBJ2-4; D perhaps matches TRBD1 (6 bases). CDR1 and CDR2 from the germline V gene are LGHNA and YNFKEQ. With 6 bases removed from V and 0 bases from J, the gap between germline ends came to 12 bases. This CDR3 spans 15 amino acids.

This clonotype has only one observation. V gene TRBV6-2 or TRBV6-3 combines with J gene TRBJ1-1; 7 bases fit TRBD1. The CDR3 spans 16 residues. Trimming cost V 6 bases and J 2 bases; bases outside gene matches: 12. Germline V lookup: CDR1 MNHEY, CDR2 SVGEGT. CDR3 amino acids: CASRLTGTEYNTEAFF. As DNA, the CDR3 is TGTGCCAGCAGACTTACCGGGACAGAATATAACACTGAAGCTTTCTTT.

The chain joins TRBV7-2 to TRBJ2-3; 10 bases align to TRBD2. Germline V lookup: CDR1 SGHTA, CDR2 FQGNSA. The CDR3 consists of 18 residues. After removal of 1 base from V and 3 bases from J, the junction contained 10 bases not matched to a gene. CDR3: CASSLVTWTSGNTDTQYF. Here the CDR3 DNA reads TGTGCCAGCAGCTTAGTAACCTGGACTAGCGGCAATACAGATACGCAGTATTTT.

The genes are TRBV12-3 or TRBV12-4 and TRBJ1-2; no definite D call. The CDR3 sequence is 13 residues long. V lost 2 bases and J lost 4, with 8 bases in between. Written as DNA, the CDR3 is TGTGCCAGCAGTTTAAGCACGGGCTATGGCTACACCTTC. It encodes CASSLSTGYGYTF.

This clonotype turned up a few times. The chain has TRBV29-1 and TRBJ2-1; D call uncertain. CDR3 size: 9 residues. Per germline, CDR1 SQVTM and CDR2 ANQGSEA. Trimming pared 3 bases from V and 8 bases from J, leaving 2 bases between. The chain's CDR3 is CSVEYEQFF. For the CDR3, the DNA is TGCAGCGTTGAGTATGAGCAGTTCTTC.

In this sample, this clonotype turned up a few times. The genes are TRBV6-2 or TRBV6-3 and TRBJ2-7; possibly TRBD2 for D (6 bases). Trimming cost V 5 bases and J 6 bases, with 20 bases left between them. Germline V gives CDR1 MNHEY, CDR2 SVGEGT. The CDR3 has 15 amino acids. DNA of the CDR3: TGTGCCAGCAGTACGGACTACCCTCCGACCTCCGAGCAGTACTTC. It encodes CASSTDYPPTSEQYF.

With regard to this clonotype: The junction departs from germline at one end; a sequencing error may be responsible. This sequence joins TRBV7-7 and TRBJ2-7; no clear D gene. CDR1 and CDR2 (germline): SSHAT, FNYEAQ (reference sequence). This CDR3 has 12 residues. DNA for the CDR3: TGTGCTAGCAGCTCCAGGACGGGCGAGCAGTACTTC. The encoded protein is CASSSRTGEQYF.